This TCR beta chain was identified during a study of blood T cells in healthy people across ages. Isolation per sample recovered at least 6.5 million PBMCs. Study-wide points: In these data, TCR beta diversity tracked strongly with naive T cell percentage.

In germline, CDR1 is LGHNA, CDR2 YNFKEQ. V lost 1 base and J 5 bases, leaving 20 bases between the germline ends. This CDR3 spans 18 amino acids. It was with a sample-barcoded 5' primer and a J-beta primer mix that a second PCR of roughly 7 to 12 cycles was run. TCRdb re-called the 5' RACE reads with MiXCR, one entry per CDR3 protein. The top ten hold 5% to 7% of the sample, which has about 1.4 million distinct CDR3 sequences, roughly 64% seen once. As to this clonotype: Its specificity is unknown.

The source of this sequence is a man between 18 and 35 years old in good health. The sample consisted of blood. The gene calls are TRBV4-2 and TRBJ2-2; D is undetermined. The CDR3 nucleotides are TGTGCCAGCAGCCAAGTCTTACTTGCGGCCCAAGGGACCGGGGAGCTGTTTTTT. It encodes CASSQVLLAAQGTGELFF.